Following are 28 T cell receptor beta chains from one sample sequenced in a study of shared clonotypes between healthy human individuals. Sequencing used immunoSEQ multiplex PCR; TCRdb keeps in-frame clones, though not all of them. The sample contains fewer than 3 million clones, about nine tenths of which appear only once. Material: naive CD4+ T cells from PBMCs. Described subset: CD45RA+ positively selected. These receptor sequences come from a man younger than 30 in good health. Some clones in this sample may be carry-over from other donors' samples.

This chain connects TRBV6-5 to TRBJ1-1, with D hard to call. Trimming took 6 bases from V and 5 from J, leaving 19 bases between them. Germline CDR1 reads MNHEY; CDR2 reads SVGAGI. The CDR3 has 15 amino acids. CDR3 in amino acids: CASSTSGLGRTEAFF. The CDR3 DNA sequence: TGTGCCAGCAGCACCTCGGGTTTGGGTAGGACTGAAGCTTTCTTT.

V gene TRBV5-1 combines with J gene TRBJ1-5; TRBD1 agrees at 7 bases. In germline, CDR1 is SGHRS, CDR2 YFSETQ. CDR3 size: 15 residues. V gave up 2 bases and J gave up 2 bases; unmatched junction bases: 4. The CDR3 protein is CASSFTGDGNQPQHF. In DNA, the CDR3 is TGCGCCAGCAGCTTTACAGGGGATGGCAATCAGCCCCAGCATTTT.

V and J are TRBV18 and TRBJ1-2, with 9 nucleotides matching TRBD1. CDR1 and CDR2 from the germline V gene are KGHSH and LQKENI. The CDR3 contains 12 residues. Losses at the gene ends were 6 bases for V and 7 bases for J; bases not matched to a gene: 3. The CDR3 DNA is TGTGCCAGCTCGGACAGGGGAGGTGGCTACACCTTC. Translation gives CASSDRGGGYTF.

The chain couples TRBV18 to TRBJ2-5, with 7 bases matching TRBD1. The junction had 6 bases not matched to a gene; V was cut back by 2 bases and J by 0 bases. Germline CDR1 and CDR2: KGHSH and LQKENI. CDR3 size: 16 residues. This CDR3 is CASSPFGRGNQETQYF. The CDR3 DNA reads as TGTGCCAGCTCACCATTTGGCAGGGGGAACCAAGAGACCCAGTACTTC.

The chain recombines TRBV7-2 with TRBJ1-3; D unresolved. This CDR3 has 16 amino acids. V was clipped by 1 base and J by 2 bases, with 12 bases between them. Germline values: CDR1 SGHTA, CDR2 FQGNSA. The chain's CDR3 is CASSLVGVDAGNTIYF. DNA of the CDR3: TGTGCCAGCAGCTTAGTCGGGGTCGACGCTGGAAACACCATATATTTT.

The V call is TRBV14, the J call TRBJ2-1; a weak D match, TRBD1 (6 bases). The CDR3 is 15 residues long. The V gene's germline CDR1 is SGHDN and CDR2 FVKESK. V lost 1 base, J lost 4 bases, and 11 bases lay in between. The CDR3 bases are TGTGCCAGCAGCCAAGCCCCCACAGGGTACAATGAGCAGTTCTTC. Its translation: CASSQAPTGYNEQFF. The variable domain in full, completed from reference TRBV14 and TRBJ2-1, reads EAGVTQFPSHSVIEKGQTVTLRCDPISGHDNLYWYRRVMGKEIKFLLHFVKESKQDESGMPNNRFLAERTGGTYSTLKVQPAELEDSGVYFCASSQAPTGYNEQFFGPGTRLTVL.

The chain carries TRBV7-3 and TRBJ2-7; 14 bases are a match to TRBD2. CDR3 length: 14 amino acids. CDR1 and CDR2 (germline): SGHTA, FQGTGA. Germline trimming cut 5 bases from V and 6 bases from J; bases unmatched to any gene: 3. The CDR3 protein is CASSQGLAGGEQYF. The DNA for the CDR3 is TGTGCCAGCAGCCAAGGACTAGCGGGAGGCGAGCAGTACTTC. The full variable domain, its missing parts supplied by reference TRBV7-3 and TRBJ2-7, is GAGVSQTPSNKVTEKGKYVELRCDPISGHTALYWYRQSLGQGPEFLIYFQGTGAADDSGLPNDRFFAVRPEGSVSTLKIQRTERGDSAVYLCASSQGLAGGEQYFGPGTRLTVT.

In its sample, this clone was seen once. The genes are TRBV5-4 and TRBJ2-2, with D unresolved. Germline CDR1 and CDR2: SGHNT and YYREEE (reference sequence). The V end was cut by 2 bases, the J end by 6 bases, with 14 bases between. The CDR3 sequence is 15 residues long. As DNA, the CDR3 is TGTGCCAGCAGCTTAGGGTCCTCAGCCGCCGGGGAGCTGTTTTTT. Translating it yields CASSLGSSAAGELFF.

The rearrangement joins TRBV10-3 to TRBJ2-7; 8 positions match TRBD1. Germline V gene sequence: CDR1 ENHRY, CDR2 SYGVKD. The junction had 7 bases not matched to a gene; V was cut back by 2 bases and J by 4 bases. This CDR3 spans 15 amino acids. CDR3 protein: CAISEGQGARYEQYF. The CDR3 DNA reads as TGTGCCATCAGTGAGGGGCAGGGGGCCAGATACGAGCAGTACTTC.

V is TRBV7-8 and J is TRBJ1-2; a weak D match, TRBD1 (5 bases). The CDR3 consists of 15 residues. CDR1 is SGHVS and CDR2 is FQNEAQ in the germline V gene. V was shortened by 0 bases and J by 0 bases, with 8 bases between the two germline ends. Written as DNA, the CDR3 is TGTGCCAGCAGCTTAGCGGGGGGGTCTAACTATGGCTACACCTTC. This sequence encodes CASSLAGGSNYGYTF.

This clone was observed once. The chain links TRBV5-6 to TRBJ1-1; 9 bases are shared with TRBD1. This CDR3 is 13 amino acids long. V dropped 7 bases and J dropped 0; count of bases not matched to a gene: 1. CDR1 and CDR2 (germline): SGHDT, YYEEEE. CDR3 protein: CASRDRVNTEAFF. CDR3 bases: TGTGCCAGCCGGGACAGGGTGAACACTGAAGCTTTCTTT.

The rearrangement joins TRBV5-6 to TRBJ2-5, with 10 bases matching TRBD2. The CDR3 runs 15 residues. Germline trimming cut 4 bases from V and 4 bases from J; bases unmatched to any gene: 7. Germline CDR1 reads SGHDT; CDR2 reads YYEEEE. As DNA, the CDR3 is TGTGCCAGCAGCGATCTAGCGGGAGTAAGAGAGACCCAGTACTTC. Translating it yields CASSDLAGVRETQYF.

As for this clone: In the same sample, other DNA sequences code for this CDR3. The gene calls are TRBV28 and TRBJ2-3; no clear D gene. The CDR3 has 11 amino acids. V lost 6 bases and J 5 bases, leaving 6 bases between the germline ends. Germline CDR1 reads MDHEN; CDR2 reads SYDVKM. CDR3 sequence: CASRGRDTQYF. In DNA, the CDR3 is TGTGCCAGCAGGGGTAGAGATACGCAGTATTTT.

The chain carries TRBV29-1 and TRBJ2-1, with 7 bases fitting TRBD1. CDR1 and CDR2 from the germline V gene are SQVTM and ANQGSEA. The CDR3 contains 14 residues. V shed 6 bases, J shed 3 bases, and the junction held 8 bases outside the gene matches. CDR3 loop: CSVEGAPYYNEQFF. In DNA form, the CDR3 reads TGCAGCGTCGAGGGGGCGCCCTACTACAATGAGCAGTTCTTC.

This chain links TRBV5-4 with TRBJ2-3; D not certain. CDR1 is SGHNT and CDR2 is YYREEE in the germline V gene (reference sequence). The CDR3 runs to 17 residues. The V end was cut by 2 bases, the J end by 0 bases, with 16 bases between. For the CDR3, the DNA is TGTGCCAGCAGCTTCCCAGGTACCGGGCCGAGCACAGATACGCAGTATTTT. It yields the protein CASSFPGTGPSTDTQYF.

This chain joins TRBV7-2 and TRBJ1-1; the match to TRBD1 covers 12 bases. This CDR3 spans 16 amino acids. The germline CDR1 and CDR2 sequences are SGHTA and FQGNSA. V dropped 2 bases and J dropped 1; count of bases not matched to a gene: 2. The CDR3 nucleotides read TGTGCCAGCAGCTTACTGGGACAGGGGGCGAACACTGAAGCTTTCTTT. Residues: CASSLLGQGANTEAFF.

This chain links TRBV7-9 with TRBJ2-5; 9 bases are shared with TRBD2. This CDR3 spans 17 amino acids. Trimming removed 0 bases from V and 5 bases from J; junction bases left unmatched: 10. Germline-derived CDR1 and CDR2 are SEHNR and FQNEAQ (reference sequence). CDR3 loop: CASSLALTSGAGETQYF. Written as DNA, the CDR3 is TGTGCCAGCAGCTTAGCGCTGACTAGCGGAGCGGGGGAGACCCAGTACTTC.

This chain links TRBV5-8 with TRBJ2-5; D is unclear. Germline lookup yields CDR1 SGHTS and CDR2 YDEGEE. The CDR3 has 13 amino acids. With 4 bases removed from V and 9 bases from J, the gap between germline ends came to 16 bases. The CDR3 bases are TGTGCCAGCAGCCCGCAGCTTGGCGTCGCCCAGTACTTC. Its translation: CASSPQLGVAQYF.

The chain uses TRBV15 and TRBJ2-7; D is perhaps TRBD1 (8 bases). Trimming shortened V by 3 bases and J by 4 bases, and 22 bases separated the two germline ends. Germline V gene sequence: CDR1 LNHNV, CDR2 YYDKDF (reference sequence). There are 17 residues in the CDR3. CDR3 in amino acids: CATSRESGTGTPYEQYF. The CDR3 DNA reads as TGTGCCACCAGCAGGGAAAGCGGGACAGGTACCCCTTACGAGCAGTACTTC.

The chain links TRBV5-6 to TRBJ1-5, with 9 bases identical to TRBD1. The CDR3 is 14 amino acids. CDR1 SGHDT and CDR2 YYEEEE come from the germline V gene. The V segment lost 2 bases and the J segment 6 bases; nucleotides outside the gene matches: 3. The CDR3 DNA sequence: TGTGCCAGCAGCTTCGGACAGGGGACTCAGCCCCAGCATTTT. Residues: CASSFGQGTQPQHF.

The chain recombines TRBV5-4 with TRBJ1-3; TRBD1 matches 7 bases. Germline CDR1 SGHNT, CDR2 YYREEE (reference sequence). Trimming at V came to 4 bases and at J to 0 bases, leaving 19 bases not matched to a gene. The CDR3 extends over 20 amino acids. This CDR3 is CASSPFIPGQRSSSGNTIYF. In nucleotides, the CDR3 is TGTGCCAGCAGCCCGTTTATTCCGGGACAGAGATCCTCCTCTGGAAACACCATATATTTT.

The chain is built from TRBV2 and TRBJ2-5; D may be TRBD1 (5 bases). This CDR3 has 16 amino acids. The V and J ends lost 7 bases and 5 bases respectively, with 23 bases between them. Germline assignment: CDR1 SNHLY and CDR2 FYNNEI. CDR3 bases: TGTGCCAGCATCGTAGGGGATTGGTCCAAGGAGGAGACCCAGTACTTC. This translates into CASIVGDWSKEETQYF.

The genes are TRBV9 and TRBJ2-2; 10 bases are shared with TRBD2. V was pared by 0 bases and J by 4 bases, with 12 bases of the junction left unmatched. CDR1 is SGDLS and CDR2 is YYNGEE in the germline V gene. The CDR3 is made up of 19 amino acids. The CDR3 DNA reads TGTGCCAGCAGCGTAGCTACGGGGGGGCTAGCGGGAGTCACCGGGGAGCTGTTTTTT. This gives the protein CASSVATGGLAGVTGELFF.

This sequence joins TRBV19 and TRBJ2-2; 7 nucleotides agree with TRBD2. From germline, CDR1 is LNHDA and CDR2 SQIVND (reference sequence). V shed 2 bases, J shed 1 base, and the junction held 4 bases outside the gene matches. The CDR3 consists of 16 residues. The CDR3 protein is CASSIRRGMNTGELFF. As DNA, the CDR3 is TGTGCCAGTAGTATAAGGCGGGGGATGAACACCGGGGAGCTGTTTTTT.

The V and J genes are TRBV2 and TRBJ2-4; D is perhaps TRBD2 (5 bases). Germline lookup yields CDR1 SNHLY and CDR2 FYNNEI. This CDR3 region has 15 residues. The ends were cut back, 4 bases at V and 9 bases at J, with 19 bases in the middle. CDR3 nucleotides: TGTGCCAGCAGTGGGGGTAGGTCCCGAGGGCGCATTCAGTACTTC. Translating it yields CASSGGRSRGRIQYF.

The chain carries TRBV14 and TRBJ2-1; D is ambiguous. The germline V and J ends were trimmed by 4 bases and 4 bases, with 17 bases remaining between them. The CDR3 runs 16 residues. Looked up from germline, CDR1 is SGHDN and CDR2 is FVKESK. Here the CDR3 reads CASSLQVSAMYNEQFF. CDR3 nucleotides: TGTGCCAGCAGCCTACAAGTAAGCGCGATGTACAATGAGCAGTTCTTC.

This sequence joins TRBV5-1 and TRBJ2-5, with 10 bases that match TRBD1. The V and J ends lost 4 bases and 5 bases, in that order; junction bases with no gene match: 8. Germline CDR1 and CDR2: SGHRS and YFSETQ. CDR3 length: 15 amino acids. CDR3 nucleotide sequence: TGCGCCAGCAGCCAGACCGGGACAGGGGTGGAGACCCAGTACTTC. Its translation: CASSQTGTGVETQYF. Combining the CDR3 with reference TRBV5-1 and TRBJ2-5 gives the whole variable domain KAGVTQTPRYLIKTRGQQVTLSCSPISGHRSVSWYQQTPGQGLQFLFEYFSETQRNKGNFPGRFSGRQFSNSRSEMNVSTLELGDSALYLCASSQTGTGVETQYFGPGTRLLVL.

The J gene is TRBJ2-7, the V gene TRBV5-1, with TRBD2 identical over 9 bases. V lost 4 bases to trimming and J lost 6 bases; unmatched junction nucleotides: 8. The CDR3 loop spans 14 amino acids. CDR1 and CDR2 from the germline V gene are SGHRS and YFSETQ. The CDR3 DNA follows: TGCGCCAGCAGCCCAGGTAGCGGGAGTATCGAGCAGTACTTC. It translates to CASSPGSGSIEQYF.